This TCR beta chain is drawn from a study of blood T cell repertoires in COVID-19. Study-wide background: The United States, Italy and Spain were the sources of the acute and convalescent COVID-19 samples. Sources were T cells, B-cell-depleted T cells, or PBMCs; the material itself was cDNA or gDNA.

The table came from immunoSEQ multiplex PCR; TCRdb's copy has only in-frame clones and leaves some out. The sample carries 150,000 to 200,000 clones, 65% to 90% recorded once. CDR1 is SNHLY, CDR2 FYNNEI, per germline. Unmatched junction bases numbered 9, after V lost 6 bases and J lost 3 bases. The CDR3 is made up of 16 amino acids. This clone was counted a single time. Sequenced input: peripheral blood. V is TRBV2 and J is TRBJ2-1, with 9 positions matching TRBD2. This sequence originates from a man aged 55 to 70 with acute or convalescent COVID-19. CDR3 in amino acids: CASSPTSGLLYNEQFF. The CDR3 bases are TGTGCCAGCAGCCCCACTAGCGGGCTACTCTACAATGAGCAGTTCTTC.